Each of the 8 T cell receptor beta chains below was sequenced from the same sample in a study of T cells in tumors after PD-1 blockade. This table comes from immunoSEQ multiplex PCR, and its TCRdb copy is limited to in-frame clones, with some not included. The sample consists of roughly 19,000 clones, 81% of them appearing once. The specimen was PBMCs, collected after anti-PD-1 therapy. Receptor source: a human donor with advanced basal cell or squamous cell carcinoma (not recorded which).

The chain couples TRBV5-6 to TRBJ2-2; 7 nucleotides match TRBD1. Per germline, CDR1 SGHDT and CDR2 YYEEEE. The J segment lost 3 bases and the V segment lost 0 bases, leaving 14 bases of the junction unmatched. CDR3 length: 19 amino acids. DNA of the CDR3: TGTGCCAGCAGCTTGGTAACAGGGGAATCTACCTCGGACACCGGGGAGCTGTTTTTT. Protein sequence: CASSLVTGESTSDTGELFF.

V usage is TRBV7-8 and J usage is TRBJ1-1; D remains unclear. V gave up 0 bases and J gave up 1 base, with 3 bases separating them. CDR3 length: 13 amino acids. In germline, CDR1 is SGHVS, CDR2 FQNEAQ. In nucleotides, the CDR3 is TGTGCCAGCAGCTTAGCCGAGAACACTGAAGCTTTCTTT. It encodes CASSLAENTEAFF.

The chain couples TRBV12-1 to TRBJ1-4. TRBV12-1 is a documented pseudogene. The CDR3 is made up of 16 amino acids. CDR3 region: CASSPRGHEDNEKLFF. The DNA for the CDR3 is TGTGCCAGCAGTCCGCGGGGGCATGAGGATAATGAAAAACTGTTTTTT.

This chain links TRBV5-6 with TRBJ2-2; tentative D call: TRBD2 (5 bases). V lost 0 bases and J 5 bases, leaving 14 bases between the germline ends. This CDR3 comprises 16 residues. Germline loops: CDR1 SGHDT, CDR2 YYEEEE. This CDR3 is CASSLVAPGGTGELFF. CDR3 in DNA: TGTGCCAGCAGCTTGGTGGCCCCGGGCGGGACCGGGGAGCTGTTTTTT.

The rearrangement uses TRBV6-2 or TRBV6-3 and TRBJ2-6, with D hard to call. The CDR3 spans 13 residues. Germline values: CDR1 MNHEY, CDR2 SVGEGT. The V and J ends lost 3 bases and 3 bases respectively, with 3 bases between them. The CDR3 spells CASSYSGANVLTF. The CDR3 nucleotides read TGTGCCAGCAGTTATAGTGGGGCCAACGTCCTGACTTTC.

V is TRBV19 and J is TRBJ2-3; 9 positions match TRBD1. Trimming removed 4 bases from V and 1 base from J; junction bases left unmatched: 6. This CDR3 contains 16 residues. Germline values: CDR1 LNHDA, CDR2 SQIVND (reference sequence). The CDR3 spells CASSTDRGIRTDTQYF. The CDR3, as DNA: TGTGCCAGTAGTACGGACAGGGGTATTCGCACAGATACGCAGTATTTT.

CDR3 bases: TGTGCCAGTCATCAGGGGGTCTCTGGAAACACCATATATTTT. Translated: CASHQGVSGNTIYF. The chain employs TRBV19 and TRBJ1-3, with TRBD1 matching over 7 bases. J was trimmed by 0 bases and V by 8 bases; bases with no gene match: 4. The CDR3 consists of 14 residues. The V gene's germline CDR1 is LNHDA and CDR2 SQIVND (reference sequence).

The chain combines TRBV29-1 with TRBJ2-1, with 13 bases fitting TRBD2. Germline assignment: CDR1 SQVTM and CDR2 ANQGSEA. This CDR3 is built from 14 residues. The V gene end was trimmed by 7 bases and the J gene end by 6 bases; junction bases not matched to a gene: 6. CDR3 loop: CSGQGLAGLNEQFF. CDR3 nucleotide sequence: TGCAGCGGACAGGGACTAGCGGGACTCAATGAGCAGTTCTTC.